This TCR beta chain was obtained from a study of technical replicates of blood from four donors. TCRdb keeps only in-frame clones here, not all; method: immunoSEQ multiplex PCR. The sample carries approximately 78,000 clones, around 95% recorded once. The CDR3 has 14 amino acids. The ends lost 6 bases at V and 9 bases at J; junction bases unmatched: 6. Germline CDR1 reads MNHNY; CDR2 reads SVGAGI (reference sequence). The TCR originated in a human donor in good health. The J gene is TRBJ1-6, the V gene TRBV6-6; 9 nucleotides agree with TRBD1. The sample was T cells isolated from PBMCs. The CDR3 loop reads CASSWGQGLSPLHF. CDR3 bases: TGTGCCAGCAGCTGGGGACAGGGTCTTTCACCCCTCCACTTT.